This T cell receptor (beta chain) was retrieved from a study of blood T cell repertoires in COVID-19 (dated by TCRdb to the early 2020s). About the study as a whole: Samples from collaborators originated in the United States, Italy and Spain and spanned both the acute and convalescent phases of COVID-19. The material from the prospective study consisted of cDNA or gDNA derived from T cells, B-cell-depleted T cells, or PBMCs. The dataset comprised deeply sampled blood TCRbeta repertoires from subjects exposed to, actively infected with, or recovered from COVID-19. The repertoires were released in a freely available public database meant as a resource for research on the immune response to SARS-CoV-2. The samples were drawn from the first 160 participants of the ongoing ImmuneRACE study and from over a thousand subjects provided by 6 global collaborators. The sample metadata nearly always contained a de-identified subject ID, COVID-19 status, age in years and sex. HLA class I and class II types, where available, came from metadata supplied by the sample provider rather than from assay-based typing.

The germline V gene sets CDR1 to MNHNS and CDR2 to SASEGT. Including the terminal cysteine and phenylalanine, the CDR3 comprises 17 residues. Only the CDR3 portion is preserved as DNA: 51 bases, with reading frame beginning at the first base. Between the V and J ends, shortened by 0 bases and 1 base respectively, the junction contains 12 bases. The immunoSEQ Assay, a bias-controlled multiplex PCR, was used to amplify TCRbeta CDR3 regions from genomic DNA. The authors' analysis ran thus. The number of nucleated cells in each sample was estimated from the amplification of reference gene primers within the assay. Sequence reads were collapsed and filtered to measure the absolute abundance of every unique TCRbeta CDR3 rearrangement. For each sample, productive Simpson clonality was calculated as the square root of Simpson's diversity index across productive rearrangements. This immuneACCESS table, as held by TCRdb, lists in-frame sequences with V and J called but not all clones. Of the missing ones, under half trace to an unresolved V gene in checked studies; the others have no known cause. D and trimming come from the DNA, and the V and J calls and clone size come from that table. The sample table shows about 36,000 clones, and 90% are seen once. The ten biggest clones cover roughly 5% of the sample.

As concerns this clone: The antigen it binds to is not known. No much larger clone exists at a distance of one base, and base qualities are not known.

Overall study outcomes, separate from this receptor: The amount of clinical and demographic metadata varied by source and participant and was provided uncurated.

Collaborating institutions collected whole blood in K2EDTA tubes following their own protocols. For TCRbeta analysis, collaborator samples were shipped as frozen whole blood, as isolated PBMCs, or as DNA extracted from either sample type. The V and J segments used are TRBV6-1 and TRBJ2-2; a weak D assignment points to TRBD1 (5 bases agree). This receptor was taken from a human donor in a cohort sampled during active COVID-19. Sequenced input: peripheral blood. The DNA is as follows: TGTGCCAGCAGTGAAGCGCTCGGCCAGGGGAACACCGGGGAGCTGTTTTTT. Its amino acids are CASSEALGQGNTGELFF.